One and the same sample provided the 16 T cell receptor beta chains below, sequenced in a study of type 1 regulatory T cells. These receptors are not linked to any known antigen. TCRdb reanalysed the reads using MiXCR and keeps one entry per CDR3 protein. The table has approximately 43,000 distinct CDR3 sequences, 12% seen once. Sequenced material: cultured non-Tr1 T cells, either the whole culture or a sorted T cell fraction (not recorded which). The receptors were sampled from a human donor in good health.

Remarks on this clonotype: This may come from a read error, since a much larger clone is one base off. The rearrangement links TRBV3-1 to TRBJ2-7; D is perhaps TRBD1 or TRBD2 (5 bases each). CDR1 LGHDT and CDR2 YNNKEL come from the germline V gene (reference sequence). The CDR3 spans 17 residues. The CDR3 reads CTSSQDLRGRVEGEQYF. CDR3 bases: TGTACCAGCAGCCAAGATTTAAGAGGCAGGGTTGAGGGCGAGCAGTACTTC.

In its sample, this clonotype was seen many times. The V call is TRBV12-3 or TRBV12-4, the J call TRBJ2-7; D perhaps matches TRBD1 (6 bases). CDR3 length: 12 amino acids. Trimming shortened V by 5 bases and J by 6 bases, and 11 bases separated the two germline ends. CDR3 loop: CASSLRGLEQYF. The CDR3 DNA reads as TGTGCCAGCAGTCTCAGGGGTCTCGAGCAGTACTTC.

The chain carries TRBV11-2 and TRBJ1-5; D is uncertain. With 0 bases removed from V and 4 bases from J, the gap between germline ends came to 10 bases. Germline CDR1 SGHAT, CDR2 FQNNGV. CDR3 length equals 15 residues. The CDR3 reads CASSLDRDLNQPQHF. The CDR3 DNA is TGTGCCAGCAGCTTAGATCGAGACCTAAATCAGCCCCAGCATTTT. Looking up the rest from reference TRBV11-2 and TRBJ1-5 gives the full variable domain: EAGVAQSPRYKIIEKRQSVAFWCNPISGHATLYWYQQILGQGPKLLIQFQNNGVVDDSQLPKDRFSAERLKGVDSTLKIQPAKLEDSAVYLCASSLDRDLNQPQHFGDGTRLSIL.

This clonotype was seen a few times. This rearrangement joins TRBV29-1 to TRBJ1-2, with TRBD1 matching 10 bases. Germline values: CDR1 SQVTM, CDR2 ANQGSEA. There are 13 residues in the CDR3. Trimming removed 6 bases from V and 7 bases from J; junction bases left unmatched: 8. In DNA form, the CDR3 reads TGCAGCGTCTACCGGGACAGGGGAGGTGGCTACACCTTC. Encoded protein: CSVYRDRGGGYTF.

This clonotype was recorded only once. The gene calls are TRBV20-1 and TRBJ2-2, with D uncertain. The CDR3 totals 8 residues. Germline CDR1 and CDR2: DFQATT and SNEGSKA (reference sequence). CDR3 DNA sequence: TGCAGGACCGGGGAGCTGTTTTTT. Translated, it gives CRTGELFF.

This clonotype has a handful of counts. The chain joins TRBV12-3 or TRBV12-4 to TRBJ2-3; TRBD2 aligns across 9 bases. This CDR3 has 18 residues. V shed 3 bases and J 5 bases; nucleotides not matched to a gene: 15. The CDR3 loop reads CASSFEAQAGGGRDTQYF. The CDR3 region has the DNA TGTGCCAGCAGTTTTGAGGCCCAAGCGGGAGGAGGGAGAGATACGCAGTATTTT.

This clonotype was observed at least ten times. The chain recombines TRBV5-1 with TRBJ2-5; 14 nucleotides align to TRBD2. The germline V gene has CDR1 SGHRS and CDR2 YFSETQ. The V gene end was trimmed by 2 bases and the J gene end by 5 bases; junction bases not matched to a gene: 8. This CDR3 contains 17 residues. This CDR3 reads CASSLRLAGGPSETQYF. The CDR3 DNA reads as TGCGCCAGCAGCTTAAGACTAGCGGGAGGGCCCTCTGAGACCCAGTACTTC.

CDR3 in DNA: TGCAGTGCTAGCCCATCACAGGGTCGCTTCTACAATGAGCAGTTCTTC. Protein: CSASPSQGRFYNEQFF. This sequence joins TRBV20-1 and TRBJ2-1; tentatively, D is TRBD1 (6 bases). V was pared by 3 bases and J by 3 bases, with 18 bases between. Germline assignment: CDR1 DFQATT and CDR2 SNEGSKA (reference sequence). The CDR3 is 16 residues long.

Remarks on this clonotype: Compared with germline, one end of the junction differs, possibly owing to a read error. The V and J genes are TRBV7-9 and TRBJ1-2; 7 bases are shared with TRBD1. Germline CDR1 SEHNR, CDR2 FQNEAQ (reference sequence). This CDR3 has 14 residues. CDR3 sequence (DNA): TGTGCCAGCAGCTCTGGGACAGTTCGAGGGGGCTGCACCTTC. Residues: CASSSGTVRGGCTF.

The chain recombines TRBV12-3 or TRBV12-4 with TRBJ2-4; D call uncertain. Trimming shortened V by 5 bases and J by 1 base, and 12 bases separated the two germline ends. The CDR3 length is 15 residues. Here the CDR3 reads CASSPNNLAKNIQYF. Here the CDR3 DNA reads TGTGCCAGCAGTCCCAACAATCTTGCCAAAAACATTCAGTACTTC.

The CDR3 DNA reads as TGTGCCAGCAGCTTAGATGGAAGCACTGAAGCTTTCTTT. Protein product: CASSLDGSTEAFF. The V and J genes are TRBV7-2 and TRBJ1-1, with D unresolved. Trimming shortened V by 1 base and J by 4 bases, and 7 bases separated the two germline ends. The CDR3 totals 13 residues. CDR1 SGHTA and CDR2 FQGNSA come from the germline V gene. Combining the CDR3 with reference TRBV7-2 and TRBJ1-1 gives the whole variable domain GAGVSQSPSNKVTEKGKDVELRCDPISGHTALYWYRQSLGQGLEFLIYFQGNSAPDKSGLPSDRFSAERTGGSVSTLTIQRTQQEDSAVYLCASSLDGSTEAFFGQGTRLTVV.

This clonotype was seen many times. The chain carries TRBV20-1 and TRBJ2-3; D is uncertain. Germline V gives CDR1 DFQATT, CDR2 SNEGSKA (reference sequence). This CDR3 contains 13 residues. V lost 3 bases to trimming and J lost 6 bases, with 13 bases between them. The CDR3 is CSARRLGVDTQYF. The CDR3 region has the DNA TGCAGTGCTAGGAGGTTGGGTGTGGATACGCAGTATTTT.

This clonotype has only a few counts. The gene calls are TRBV7-2 and TRBJ1-4; D is uncertain. The CDR3 contains 15 residues. Germline CDR1 reads SGHTA; CDR2 reads FQGNSA. With 1 base removed from V and 0 bases from J, the gap between germline ends came to 6 bases. This chain's CDR3 is CASSLGVATNEKLFF. CDR3 DNA sequence: TGTGCCAGCAGCTTAGGAGTGGCAACTAATGAAAAACTGTTTTTT.

The rearrangement links TRBV6-5 to TRBJ2-3; D may be TRBD1 (6 bases). CDR3 length: 17 amino acids. Trimming removed 4 bases at V and 6 bases at J, with 23 bases between. CDR1 and CDR2 from the germline V gene are MNHEY and SVGAGI. The CDR3 DNA sequence: TGTGCCAGCAGTTCCCGTCTATCTAGCCGGCAGGGGGATACGCAGTATTTT. It specifies CASSSRLSSRQGDTQYF.

The table lists this clonotype with many counts. The chain joins TRBV5-1 to TRBJ2-1, with a tentative D call TRBD1 (5 bases). V lost 0 bases, J lost 0 bases, and 7 bases lay in between. Germline CDR1 reads SGHRS; CDR2 reads YFSETQ. This CDR3 has 15 amino acids. DNA of the CDR3: TGCGCCAGCAGCTTGGGACAGAGCTCCTACAATGAGCAGTTCTTC. Translation: CASSLGQSSYNEQFF.

J is TRBJ2-3 and V is TRBV5-6, with TRBD1 as a possible D gene (6 bases). With 4 bases removed from V and 7 bases from J, the gap between germline ends came to 19 bases. Germline V CDR1 and CDR2: SGHDT, YYEEEE. The CDR3 extends over 15 amino acids. The CDR3 loop is CASSLIAGARHTQYF. The CDR3 DNA reads as TGTGCCAGCAGCCTGATTGCAGGGGCCCGGCATACGCAGTATTTT.